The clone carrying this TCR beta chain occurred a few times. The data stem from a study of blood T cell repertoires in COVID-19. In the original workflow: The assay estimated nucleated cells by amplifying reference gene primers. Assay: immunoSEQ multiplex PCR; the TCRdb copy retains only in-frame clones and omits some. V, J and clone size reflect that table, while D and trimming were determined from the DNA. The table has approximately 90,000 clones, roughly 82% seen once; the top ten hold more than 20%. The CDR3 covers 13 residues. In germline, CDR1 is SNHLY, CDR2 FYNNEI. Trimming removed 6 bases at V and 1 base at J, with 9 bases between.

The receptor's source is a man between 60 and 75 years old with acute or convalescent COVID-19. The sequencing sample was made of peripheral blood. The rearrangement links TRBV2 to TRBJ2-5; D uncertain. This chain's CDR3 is CASRISLQETQYF. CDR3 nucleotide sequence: TGTGCCAGCAGAATCAGTCTCCAAGAGACCCAGTACTTC. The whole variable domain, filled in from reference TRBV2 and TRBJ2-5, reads EPEVTQTPSHQVTQMGQEVILRCVPISNHLYFYWYRQILGQKVEFLVSFYNNEISEKSEIFDDQFSVERPDGSNFTLKIRSTKLEDSAMYFCASRISLQETQYFGPGTRLLVL.